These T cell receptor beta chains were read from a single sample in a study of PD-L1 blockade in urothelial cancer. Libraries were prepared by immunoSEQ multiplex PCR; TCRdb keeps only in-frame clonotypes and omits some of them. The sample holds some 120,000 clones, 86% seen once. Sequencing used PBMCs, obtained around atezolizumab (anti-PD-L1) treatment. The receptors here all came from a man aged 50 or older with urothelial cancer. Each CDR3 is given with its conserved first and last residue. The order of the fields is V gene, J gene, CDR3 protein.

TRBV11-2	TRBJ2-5	CASSLLGAEETQYF
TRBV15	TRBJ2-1	CATSRGGYNEQFF
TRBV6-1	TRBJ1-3	CASSLTGDGNTIYF
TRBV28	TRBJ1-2	CASGTGFLYGYTF
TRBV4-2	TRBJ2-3	CASSQVGDTQYF
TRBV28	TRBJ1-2	CASSLHRVGDNYGYTF
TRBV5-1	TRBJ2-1	CASSLVGLAGGWTYNEQFF
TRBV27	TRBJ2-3	CASSYRSPRLAGGDTQYF
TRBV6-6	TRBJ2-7	CASSYWTSGSYEQYF
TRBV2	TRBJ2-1	CASLRERNEQFF
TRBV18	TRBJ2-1	CASSPTSGIYNEQFF
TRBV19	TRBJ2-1	CASKFGAGKSYNEQFF
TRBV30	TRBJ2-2	CAWSREMVTGELFF
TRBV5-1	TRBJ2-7	CASSSIAGAYEQYF
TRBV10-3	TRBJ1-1	CAISGTGGNTEAFF
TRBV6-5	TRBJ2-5	CASSYSGGTRTETQYF
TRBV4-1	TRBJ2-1	CASSQAGGKGYNEQFF
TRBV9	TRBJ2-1	CASGERIGSSYNEQFF
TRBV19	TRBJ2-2	CASRGQNKVLRRTNTGELFF
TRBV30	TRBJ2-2	CAWEGLAAGGELFF
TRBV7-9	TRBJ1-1	CASSFRGSEAFF
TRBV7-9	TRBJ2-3	CASTGGNPDTQYF
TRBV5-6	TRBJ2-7	CASSRLRGGQYF
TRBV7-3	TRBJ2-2	CASSLQGLAGGELFF
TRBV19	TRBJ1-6	CASSTVQGFNSPLHF
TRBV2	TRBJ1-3	CASMGLSGNTIYF
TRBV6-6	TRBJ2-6	CAIRPGSYVLTF
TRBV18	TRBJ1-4	CASSGLGAADEKLFF
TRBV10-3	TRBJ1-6	CAISEYEDSPLHF
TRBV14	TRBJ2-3	CASSQDGLAGTDTQYF
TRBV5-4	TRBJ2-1	CASSLGGGRFSEQFF
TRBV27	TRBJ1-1	CASSFLNPGRAKNTEAFF
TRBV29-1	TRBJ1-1	CSVAEGLNTEAFF
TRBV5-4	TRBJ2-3	CASSLSGYTDTQYF
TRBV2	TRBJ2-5	CASSERAGGTETQYF
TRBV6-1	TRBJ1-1	CASSVARMNTEAFF
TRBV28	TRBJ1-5	CASSPQSYQPQHF
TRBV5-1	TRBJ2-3	CASTRGGTTDTQYF
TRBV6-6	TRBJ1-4	CATGTPNEKLFF
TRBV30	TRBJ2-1	CAWSRNLQANEQFF
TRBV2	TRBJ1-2	CASSDEPGRANYGYTF